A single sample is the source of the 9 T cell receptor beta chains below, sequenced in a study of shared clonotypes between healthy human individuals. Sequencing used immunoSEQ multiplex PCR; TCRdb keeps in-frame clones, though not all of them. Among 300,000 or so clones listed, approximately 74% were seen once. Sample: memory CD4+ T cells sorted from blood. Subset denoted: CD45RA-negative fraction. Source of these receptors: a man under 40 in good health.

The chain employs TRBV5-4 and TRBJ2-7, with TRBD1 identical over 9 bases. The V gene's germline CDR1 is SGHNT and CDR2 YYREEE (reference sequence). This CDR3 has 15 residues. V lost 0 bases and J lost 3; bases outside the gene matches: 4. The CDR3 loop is CASSLGLGQGYEQYF. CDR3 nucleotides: TGTGCCAGCAGCTTGGGTTTGGGACAGGGCTACGAGCAGTACTTC.

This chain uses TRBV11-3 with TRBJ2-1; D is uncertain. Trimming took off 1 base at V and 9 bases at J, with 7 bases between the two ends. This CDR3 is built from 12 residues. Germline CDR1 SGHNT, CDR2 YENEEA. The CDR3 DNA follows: TGTGCCAGCAGCTTAGTCGTTGCTGAGCAGTTCTTC. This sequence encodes CASSLVVAEQFF.

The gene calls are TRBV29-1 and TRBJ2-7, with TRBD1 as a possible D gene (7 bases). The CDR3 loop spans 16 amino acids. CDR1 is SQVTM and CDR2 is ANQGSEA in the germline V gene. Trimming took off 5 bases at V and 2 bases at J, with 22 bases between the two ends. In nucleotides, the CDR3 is TGCAGCGTTACTCCCACAGGGGAGGAAATAGCCTACGAGCAGTACTTC. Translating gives CSVTPTGEEIAYEQYF.

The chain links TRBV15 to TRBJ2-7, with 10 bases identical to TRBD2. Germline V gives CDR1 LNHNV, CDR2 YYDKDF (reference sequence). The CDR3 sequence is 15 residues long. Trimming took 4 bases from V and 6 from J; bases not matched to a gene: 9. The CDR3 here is CATSNWSGRDVEQYF. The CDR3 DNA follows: TGTGCCACCAGCAACTGGAGCGGGAGGGACGTCGAGCAGTACTTC.

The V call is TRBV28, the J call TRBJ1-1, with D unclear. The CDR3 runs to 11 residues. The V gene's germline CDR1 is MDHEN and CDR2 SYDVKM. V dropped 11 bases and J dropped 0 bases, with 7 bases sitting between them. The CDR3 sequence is CAAGLNTEAFF. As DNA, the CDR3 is TGTGCCGCCGGGCTGAACACTGAAGCTTTCTTT. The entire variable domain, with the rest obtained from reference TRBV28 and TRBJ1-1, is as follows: DVKVTQSSRYLVKRTGEKVFLECVQDMDHENMFWYRQDPGLGLRLIYFSYDVKMKEKGDIPEGYSVSREKKERFSLILESASTNQTSMYLCAAGLNTEAFFGQGTRLTVV.

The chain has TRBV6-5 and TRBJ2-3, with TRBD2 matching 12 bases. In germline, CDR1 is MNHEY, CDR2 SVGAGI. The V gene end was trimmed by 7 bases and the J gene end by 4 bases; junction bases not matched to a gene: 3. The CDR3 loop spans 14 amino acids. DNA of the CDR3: TGTGCCAGCATGGGACTAGCGGGTTCAGATACGCAGTATTTT. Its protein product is CASMGLAGSDTQYF.

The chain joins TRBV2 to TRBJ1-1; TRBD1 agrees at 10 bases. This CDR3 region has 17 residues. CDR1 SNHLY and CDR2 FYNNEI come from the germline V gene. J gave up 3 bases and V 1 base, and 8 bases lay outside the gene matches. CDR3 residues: CASSEVKGQGYDTEAFF. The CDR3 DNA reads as TGTGCCAGCAGTGAAGTAAAGGGACAGGGGTATGACACTGAAGCTTTCTTT.

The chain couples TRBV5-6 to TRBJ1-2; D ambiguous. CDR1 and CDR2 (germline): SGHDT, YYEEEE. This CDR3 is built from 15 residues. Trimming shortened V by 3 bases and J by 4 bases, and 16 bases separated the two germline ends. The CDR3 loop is CASSSRKDLVYGYTF. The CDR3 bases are TGTGCCAGCAGCTCTCGAAAAGACCTGGTCTATGGCTACACCTTC.

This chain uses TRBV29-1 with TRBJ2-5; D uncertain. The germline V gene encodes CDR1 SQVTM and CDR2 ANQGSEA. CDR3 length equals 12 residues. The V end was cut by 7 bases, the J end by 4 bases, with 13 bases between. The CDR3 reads CSAVVPGETQYF. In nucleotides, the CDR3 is TGCAGCGCCGTGGTTCCGGGAGAGACCCAGTACTTC. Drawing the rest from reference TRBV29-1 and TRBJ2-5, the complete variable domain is SAVISQKPSRDICQRGTSLTIQCQVDSQVTMMFWYRQQPGQSLTLIATANQGSEATYESGFVIDKFPISRPNLTFSTLTVSNMSPEDSSIYLCSAVVPGETQYFGPGTRLLVL.